The entry below gives a single T cell receptor beta chain sequence along with its context. What it binds is unknown. These data come from a study of T cell repertoires in cytomegalovirus infection. Study-wide context: TCR beta signatures that were public indicated CMV infection and matching HLA type. Study-wide results and caveats: Using cumulative public TCR beta family frequency, the authors identified those who carried CMV together with the relevant HLA.

TCRdb called the reads again in MiXCR, with one record for every CDR3 protein. This sample carries 200,000 to 300,000 distinct CDR3 sequences, around an eighth of them seen once, and the ten largest clones take 1.5% to 2%. This TCR was recovered from a human donor in good health (CMV status not recorded). Some clones in this sample may be carry-over from other donors' samples. The material sequenced was PBMCs.

The CDR3 loop is CASSGTGTSRPGYTF. The CDR3 DNA is TGTGCCAGCAGTGGCACAGGGACATCCCGGCCGGGCTACACCTTC. The rearrangement uses TRBV2 and TRBJ1-2, with a weak D call TRBD1 (6 bases). CDR1 and CDR2 (germline): SNHLY, FYNNEI. The CDR3 consists of 15 residues. The germline V and J ends were trimmed by 4 bases and 8 bases, with 20 bases remaining between them.